A single sample gave rise to the 3 T cell receptor beta chains below, sequenced in a study of blood T cell repertoires in COVID-19. Measured with immunoSEQ multiplex PCR; TCRdb has only the in-frame clones, and not every one. Of 150,000 to 200,000 clones in the sample, more than 85% were seen once. The sample comprised peripheral blood. Receptors were obtained from a woman older than 75 in a cohort sampled during active or convalescent COVID-19.

The rearrangement links TRBV28 to TRBJ1-1, with D tentatively TRBD1 (5 bases). Per germline, CDR1 MDHEN and CDR2 SYDVKM. Trimming cost V 5 bases and J 5 bases, with 12 bases left between them. The CDR3 extends over 13 amino acids. The DNA of the CDR3 is TGTGCCAGCAGTCCCCCCCAGGGAACTGAAGCTTTCTTT. The encoded protein is CASSPPQGTEAFF.

This clone has only one observation. J is TRBJ1-6 and V is TRBV3-1 (or the pseudogene TRBV3-2); D is perhaps TRBD1 (6 bases). Germline CDR1 is LGHDT and CDR2 is YNNKEL (reference sequence). The length of the CDR3 is 14 residues. Trimming shortened V by 3 bases and J by 9 bases, and 12 bases separated the two germline ends. The CDR3 sequence is CASSHQGPSSPLHF. In DNA form, the CDR3 reads TGTGCCAGCAGCCATCAGGGGCCGAGTTCACCCCTCCACTTT.

The V gene is TRBV7-6, the J gene TRBJ2-3; 14 bases agree with TRBD2. From germline, CDR1 is SGHVS and CDR2 FNYEAQ. CDR3 size: 16 residues. V gave up 6 bases and J gave up 7 bases; unmatched junction bases: 9. The CDR3 reads CASRPRLAGGPHTQYF. CDR3 nucleotide sequence: TGTGCCAGCAGGCCACGACTAGCGGGAGGGCCACATACGCAGTATTTT.